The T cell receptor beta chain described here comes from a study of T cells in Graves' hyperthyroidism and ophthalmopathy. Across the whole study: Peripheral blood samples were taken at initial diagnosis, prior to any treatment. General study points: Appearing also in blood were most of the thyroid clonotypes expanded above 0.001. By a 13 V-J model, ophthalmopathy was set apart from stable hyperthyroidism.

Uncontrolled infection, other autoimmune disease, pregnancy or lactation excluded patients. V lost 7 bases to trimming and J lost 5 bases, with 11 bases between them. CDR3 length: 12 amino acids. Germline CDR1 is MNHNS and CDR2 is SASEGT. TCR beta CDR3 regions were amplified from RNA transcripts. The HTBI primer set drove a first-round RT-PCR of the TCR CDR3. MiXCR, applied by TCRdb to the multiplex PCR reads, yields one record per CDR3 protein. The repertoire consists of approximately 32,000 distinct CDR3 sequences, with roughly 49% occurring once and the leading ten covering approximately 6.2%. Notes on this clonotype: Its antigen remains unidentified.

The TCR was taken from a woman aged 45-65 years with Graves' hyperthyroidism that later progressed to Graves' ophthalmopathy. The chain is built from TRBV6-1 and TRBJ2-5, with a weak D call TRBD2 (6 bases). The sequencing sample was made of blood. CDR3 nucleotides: TGTGCCAGCACCGAAGGGAGGGAGACCCAGTACTTC. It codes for CASTEGRETQYF.